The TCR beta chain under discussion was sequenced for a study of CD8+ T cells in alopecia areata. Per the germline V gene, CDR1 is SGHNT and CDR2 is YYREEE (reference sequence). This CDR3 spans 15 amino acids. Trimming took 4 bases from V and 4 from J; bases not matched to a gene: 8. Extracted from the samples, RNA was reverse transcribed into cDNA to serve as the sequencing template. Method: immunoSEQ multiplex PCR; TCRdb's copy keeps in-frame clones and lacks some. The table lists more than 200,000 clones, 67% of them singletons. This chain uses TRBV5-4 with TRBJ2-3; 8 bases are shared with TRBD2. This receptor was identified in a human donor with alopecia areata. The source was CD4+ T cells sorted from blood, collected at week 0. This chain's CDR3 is CASSARGARADTQYF. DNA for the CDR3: TGTGCCAGCAGCGCGCGGGGGGCCCGGGCAGATACGCAGTATTTT. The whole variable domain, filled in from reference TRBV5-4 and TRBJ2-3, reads ETGVTQSPTHLIKTRGQQVTLRCSSQSGHNTVSWYQQALGQGPQFIFQYYREEENGRGNFPPRFSGLQFPNYSSELNVNALELDDSALYLCASSARGARADTQYFGPGTRLTVL.